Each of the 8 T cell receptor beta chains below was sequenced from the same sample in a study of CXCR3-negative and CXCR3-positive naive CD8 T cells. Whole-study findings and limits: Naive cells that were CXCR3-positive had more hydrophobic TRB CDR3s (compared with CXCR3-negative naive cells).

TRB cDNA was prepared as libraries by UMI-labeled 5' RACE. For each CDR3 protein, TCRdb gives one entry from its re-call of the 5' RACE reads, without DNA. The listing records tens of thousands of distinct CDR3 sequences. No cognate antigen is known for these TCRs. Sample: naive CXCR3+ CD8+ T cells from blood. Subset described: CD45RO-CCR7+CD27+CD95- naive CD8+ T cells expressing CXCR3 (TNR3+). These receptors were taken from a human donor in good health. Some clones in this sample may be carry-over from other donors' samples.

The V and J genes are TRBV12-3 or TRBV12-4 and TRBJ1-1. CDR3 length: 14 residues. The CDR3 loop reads CASSHTQSAPEAFF.

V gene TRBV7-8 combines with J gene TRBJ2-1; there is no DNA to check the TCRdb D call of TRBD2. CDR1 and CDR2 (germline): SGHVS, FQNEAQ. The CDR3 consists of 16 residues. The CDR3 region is CASSLAGLQSYNEQFF. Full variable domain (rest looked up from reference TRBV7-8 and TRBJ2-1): GAGVSQSPRYKVAKRGQDVALRCDPISGHVSLFWYQQALGQGPEFLTYFQNEAQLDKSGLPSDRFFAERPEGSVSTLKIQRTQQEDSAVYLCASSLAGLQSYNEQFFGPGTRLTVL.

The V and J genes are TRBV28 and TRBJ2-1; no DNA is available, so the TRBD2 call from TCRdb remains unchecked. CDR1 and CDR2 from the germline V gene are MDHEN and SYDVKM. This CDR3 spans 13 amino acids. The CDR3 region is CASASGEGGEQFF.

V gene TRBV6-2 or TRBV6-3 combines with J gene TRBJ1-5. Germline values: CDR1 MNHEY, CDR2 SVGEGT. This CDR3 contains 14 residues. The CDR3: CASSYSEGSQPQHF.

The CDR3 sequence: CASSPGLADQYNEQFF. The rearrangement joins TRBV11-1 to TRBJ2-1. The CDR3 is 16 residues long. Germline values: CDR1 SGHAT, CDR2 FQDESV (reference sequence).

The CDR3 loop reads CASSPEPPSGRYNEQFF. The chain links TRBV7-9 to TRBJ2-1; TCRdb's D call of TRBD2 is untestable without DNA. Germline CDR1 SEHNR, CDR2 FQNEAQ (reference sequence). CDR3 length equals 17 residues.

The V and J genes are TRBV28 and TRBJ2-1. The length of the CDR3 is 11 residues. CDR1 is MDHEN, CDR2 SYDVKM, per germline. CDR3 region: CASSPHNEQFF.

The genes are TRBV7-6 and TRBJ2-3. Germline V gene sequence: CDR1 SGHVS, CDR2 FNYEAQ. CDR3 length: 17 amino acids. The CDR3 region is CASSLALAATHTDTQYF.